This T cell receptor (beta chain) is drawn from a study of shared clonotypes between healthy human individuals. Study-wide points: When compared with the clonotypes that were shared by all four sorted-subset donors, the non-shared clonotypes turned out to have lower generation probabilities. Expectations were that clonotype sharing among donors would be affected by sequencing depth. The naive CD4 repertoires of several donors were compared, and roughly 5.1% of clonotypes were shared.

Only CD45RO-negative cells positively selected for CCR7 counted as naive CD8 cells, so terminally differentiated effector memory CD45RA+ cells were excluded. The assay used deep level. Only in-frame clones appear in the TCRdb table, and some are missing; sequencing was by immunoSEQ multiplex PCR. The sample records hundreds of thousands of clones, approximately 96% being singletons. Germline V gives CDR1 SEHNR, CDR2 FQNEAQ (reference sequence). V lost 3 bases and J lost 1, with 12 bases in between. CDR3 length equals 15 residues. As concerns this clone: Its antigen is undetermined.

Material for sequencing was naive CD8+ T cells sorted from blood. This chain joins TRBV7-9 and TRBJ1-2; D gene uncertain. The clonotype comes from a woman younger than 45 in good health. The CDR3 bases are TGTGCCAGCAGCTTTGATTCATGGGGTAACTATGGCTACACCTTC. This gives the protein CASSFDSWGNYGYTF.